Sequencing of this T cell receptor beta chain was carried out in a study of Ad26.COV2.S vaccination and SARS-CoV-2 variants. The study's findings and limits: Total T cell responses, in the TCR breadth and depth analyses, may have been underestimated.

The CDR3 loop spans 19 amino acids. V was pared by 0 bases and J by 8 bases, with 21 bases of the junction left unmatched. Germline V CDR1 and CDR2: LGHNA, YSLEER. As to treatment: some 20 received Ad26.COV2.S at low or high dose, single or two shots; 5 received placebo; per-sample allocation not given. Sampling occurred on day 63 after the first vaccine or placebo injection. In regard to this clone: The antigen remains unidentified.

The protocol was immunoSEQ multiplex PCR, while the TCRdb copy is restricted to in-frame clones and leaves out a portion. Of some 460,000 clones listed, nearly 90% were seen once; the top ten hold roughly 1.7%. This chain links TRBV4-3 with TRBJ1-2; 7 positions agree with TRBD1. Sequenced here: peripheral blood, sampled in a trial of Ad26.COV2.S vaccine versus placebo. The source of this sequence is a person between 18 and 65 years old who received the Ad26.COV2.S COVID-19 vaccine or a placebo. DNA of the CDR3: TGCGCCAGCAGCCAAGATGGAGCAATCCGGACAGGTCCTCACGGGGGCTACACCTTC. Translating it yields CASSQDGAIRTGPHGGYTF.